The source of this T cell receptor (beta chain) is a study of CD8 T cells in ankylosing spondylitis. Looked up from germline, CDR1 is MRHNA and CDR2 is SNTAGT. The CDR3 extends over 19 amino acids. TCRdb re-derived calls from the 5' RACE reads in MiXCR, one entry per CDR3 protein. This sample has 200,000 to 250,000 distinct CDR3 sequences, with about 11% found just once. The J gene is TRBJ1-1, the V gene TRBV6-4; 11 bases are a match to TRBD1. Material for sequencing was blood, either unsorted or a sorted T cell fraction (not recorded which). This TCR was sampled from a male donor with ankylosing spondylitis or in good health (not recorded which). The CDR3 sequence is CTCRPLPKNPGQGVSEAFF. CDR3 nucleotide sequence: TGTACCTGCAGGCCACTCCCCAAAAATCCGGGACAGGGGGTTTCCGAAGCTTTCTTT.